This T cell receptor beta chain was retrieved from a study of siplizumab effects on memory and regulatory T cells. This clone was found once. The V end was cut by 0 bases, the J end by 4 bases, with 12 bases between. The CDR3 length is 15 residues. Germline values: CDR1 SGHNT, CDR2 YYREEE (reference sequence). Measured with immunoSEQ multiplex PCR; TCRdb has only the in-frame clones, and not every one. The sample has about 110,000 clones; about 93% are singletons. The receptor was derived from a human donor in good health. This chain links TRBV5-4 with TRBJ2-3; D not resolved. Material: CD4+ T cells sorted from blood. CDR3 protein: CASSLVADRADTQYF. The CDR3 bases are TGTGCCAGCAGCTTGGTTGCGGATAGGGCAGATACGCAGTATTTT.